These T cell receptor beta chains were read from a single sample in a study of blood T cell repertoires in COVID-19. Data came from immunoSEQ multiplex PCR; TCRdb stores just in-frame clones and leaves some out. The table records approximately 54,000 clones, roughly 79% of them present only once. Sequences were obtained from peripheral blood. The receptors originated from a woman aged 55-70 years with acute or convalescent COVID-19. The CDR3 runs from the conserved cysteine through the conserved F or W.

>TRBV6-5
CASSPRQGLTEAFF
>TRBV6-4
CARRKLFF
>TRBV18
CASSPETTGNTIYF
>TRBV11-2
CASSVTTGGIEAFF
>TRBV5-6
CASTPRGNSYNSPLHF
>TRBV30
CAWSVGDSNQPQHF
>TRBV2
CASSGARGTGELFF
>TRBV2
CASSGTDYRQPQHF
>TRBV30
CAWTGQGRSPLHF
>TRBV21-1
CASSKSPRETQYF
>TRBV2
CASSDQGNTEAFF
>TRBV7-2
CASSLVRTSYGYTF
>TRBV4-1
CASSQGGQAFVNEQFF
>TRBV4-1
CASSQGQGEETQYF
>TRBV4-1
CASSQDRTSGRSEQFF
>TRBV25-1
CASRGTGPLTEAFF
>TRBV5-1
CASRMTGTDEKLFF
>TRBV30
CAWSGLAGGRGEQFF
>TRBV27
CASSSSDRPLYEQYF
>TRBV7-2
CASSLARVSGNTIYF
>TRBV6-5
CASSFNRGRPTEAFF
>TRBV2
CASSRDNYEQYF
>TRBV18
CASSPSEANYGYTF
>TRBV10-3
CAISESSGATDTQYF